This TCR beta chain was found in a study of control samples from healthy donors and cancer patients. TCRdb's copy holds only in-frame clones and misses some; the assay was immunoSEQ multiplex PCR. The sample includes roughly 370,000 clones, 80% to 95% of them seen just once. Per germline, CDR1 GTSNPN and CDR2 SVGIG (reference sequence). There are 14 residues in the CDR3. Trimming cost V 5 bases and J 7 bases; bases outside gene matches: 9. Sample: PBMCs. The chain joins TRBV30 to TRBJ1-5, with 9 bases aligning to TRBD1. This clonotype was obtained from a man aged 40-49 years with head and neck cancer. The CDR3 nucleotides read TGTGCCTGGGATACAACAGGGGGCCGGCAGCCCCAGCATTTT. Protein: CAWDTTGGRQPQHF.